This TCR beta chain was identified during a study of blood T cell repertoires in COVID-19. Turning to the study itself: COVID-19 samples, acute and convalescent, were from the United States, Italy and Spain. Nucleic acid was either cDNA or gDNA, and it came from T cells, B-cell-depleted T cells, or PBMCs.

The V and J ends lost 1 base and 6 bases respectively, with 10 bases between them. CDR1 and CDR2 (germline): LNHNV, YYDKDF (reference sequence). The CDR3 covers 14 residues. Original processing notes: The authors estimated nucleated cell counts from reference gene primer amplification. Libraries were prepared by immunoSEQ multiplex PCR; TCRdb keeps only in-frame clonotypes and omits some of them. That table is the source of V, J and clone size, and D and trimming were worked out from the DNA. This sample carries 150,000 or so clones, around 86% of them seen once, and the ten largest clones take roughly 13%.

The genes are TRBV15 and TRBJ2-1, with D possibly being TRBD2 (6 bases). The sequenced sample consisted of peripheral blood. The sequence derives from a man aged 65-85 years who had recovered from COVID-19. This CDR3 reads CATSRGDGSNEQFF. In DNA, the CDR3 is TGTGCCACCAGCAGAGGAGACGGGAGCAATGAGCAGTTCTTC.